The source of this T cell receptor beta chain is a study of control samples from healthy donors and cancer patients. This table comes from immunoSEQ multiplex PCR, and its TCRdb copy is limited to in-frame clones, with some not included. The sample lists 80,000 to 100,000 clones, roughly 90% occurring once. V lost 4 bases, J lost 3 bases, and 8 bases stayed unmatched. Germline V gene data show CDR1 as SGHNT and CDR2 as YYREEE (reference sequence). CDR3 size: 15 residues. The genes are TRBV5-4 and TRBJ2-5, with TRBD2 matching 8 bases. This clonotype was obtained from a human donor in good health. The donor label of this sample is uncertain. Sequenced input: blood. The CDR3 nucleotides are TGTGCCAGCAGCCTCTCGGGGGGGTGGGAAGAGACCCAGTACTTC. It is translated as CASSLSGGWEETQYF.